One sample yielded the 11 T cell receptor beta chains listed below, sequenced in a study of cytomegalovirus exposure and HLA in healthy donors. PCR was performed using 60 Vbeta and 13 Jbeta primers. Measured with immunoSEQ multiplex PCR; TCRdb has only the in-frame clones, and not every one. The repertoire table contains approximately 100,000 clones. What was sequenced was PBMCs. The origin of the receptors is a man aged 35 to 55 in good health and CMV-seronegative.

This sequence joins TRBV23-1 and TRBJ2-6, with 10 positions matching TRBD1. TRBV23-1 is given ORF status, its function remaining uncertain. J was trimmed by 0 bases and V by 8 bases; bases with no gene match: 10. This CDR3 has 18 residues. This CDR3 is CASVDRGQGFSGANVLTF. The CDR3 bases are TGCGCCAGCGTAGACCGGGGACAGGGGTTCTCTGGGGCCAACGTCCTGACTTTC.

The rearrangement uses TRBV10-1 and TRBJ1-1, with TRBD1 as a possible D gene (6 bases). CDR1 is WNHNN, CDR2 SYGVQD, per germline (reference sequence). V gave up 4 bases and J gave up 1 base, with 7 bases separating them. The CDR3 contains 13 residues. The CDR3 region has the DNA TGCGCCAGCAGTGGACAGGCGAACACTGAAGCTTTCTTT. Translating it yields CASSGQANTEAFF.

The chain is built from TRBV6-5 and TRBJ1-1, with D unclear. The ends were cut back, 5 bases at V and 7 bases at J, with 14 bases in the middle. CDR1 is MNHEY and CDR2 is SVGAGI in the germline V gene. The CDR3 runs 13 residues. CDR3 nucleotide sequence: TGTGCCAGCAGTGAAGCGCTTAGAAGTGAAGCTTTCTTT. Residues: CASSEALRSEAFF.

The CDR3 nucleotides read TGTGCCAGCAGCCCTGGGACTAGCGGACCCTCCTACAATGAGCAGTTCTTC. It codes for CASSPGTSGPSYNEQFF. The chain links TRBV11-3 to TRBJ2-1; 11 bases match TRBD2. The trim removed 5 bases at V and 0 bases at J, leaving 6 bases unmatched. The CDR3 spans 17 residues. Germline CDR1 and CDR2: SGHNT and YENEEA.

The V gene is TRBV11-2, the J gene TRBJ2-2, with TRBD1 matching 7 bases. The V gene end was trimmed by 2 bases and the J gene end by 0 bases; junction bases not matched to a gene: 6. CDR3 length: 17 amino acids. CDR1 is SGHAT and CDR2 is FQNNGV in the germline V gene. CDR3: CASSLLRTGANTGELFF. In DNA, the CDR3 is TGTGCCAGCAGCTTACTCCGGACAGGCGCGAACACCGGGGAGCTGTTTTTT.

The chain combines TRBV30 with TRBJ2-7, with D perhaps TRBD2 (5 bases). The V end lost 0 bases, the J end lost 2 bases, and 11 bases lay between the germline ends. CDR1 GTSNPN and CDR2 SVGIG come from the germline V gene (reference sequence). This CDR3 comprises 14 residues. The CDR3 spells CAWSVVAGAYEQYF. Here the CDR3 DNA reads TGTGCCTGGAGTGTTGTCGCGGGCGCCTACGAGCAGTACTTC. Combining the CDR3 with reference TRBV30 and TRBJ2-7 gives the whole variable domain SQTIHQWPATLVQPVGSPLSLECTVEGTSNPNLYWYRQAAGRGLQLLFYSVGIGQISSEVPQNLSASRPQDRQFILSSKKLLLSDSGFYLCAWSVVAGAYEQYFGPGTRLTVT.

The chain recombines TRBV19 with TRBJ1-4; D remains unclear. The germline CDR1 and CDR2 sequences are LNHDA and SQIVND (reference sequence). The CDR3 extends over 14 amino acids. The V end was cut by 5 bases, the J end by 4 bases, with 11 bases between. The CDR3: CASSPLGSNEKLFF. The CDR3, as DNA: TGTGCCAGTAGTCCCCTCGGGAGTAATGAAAAACTGTTTTTT. The full variable domain, rest sourced from reference TRBV19 and TRBJ1-4, is DGGITQSPKYLFRKEGQNVTLSCEQNLNHDAMYWYRQDPGQGLRLIYYSQIVNDFQKGDIAEGYSVSREKKESFPLTVTSAQKNPTAFYLCASSPLGSNEKLFFGSGTQLSVL.

This sequence joins TRBV11-2 and TRBJ2-1; TRBD2 agrees at 12 bases. CDR3 length: 19 residues. CDR1 is SGHAT and CDR2 is FQNNGV in the germline V gene. V shed 4 bases, J shed 4 bases, and the junction held 14 bases outside the gene matches. The CDR3 is CASSSLLKTSGRQYNEQFF. The CDR3 bases are TGTGCCAGCAGCTCGCTTCTCAAGACTAGCGGGAGACAGTACAATGAGCAGTTCTTC.

The chain is built from TRBV11-2 and TRBJ1-2; no clear D gene. CDR1 SGHAT and CDR2 FQNNGV come from the germline V gene. Trimming removed 5 bases at V and 4 bases at J, with 14 bases between. This CDR3 is built from 14 residues. The CDR3 region has the DNA TGTGCCAGCAGCCCCCGGCGAGGCGGCTATGGCTACACCTTC. Protein sequence: CASSPRRGGYGYTF.

The chain carries TRBV27 and TRBJ2-3; D is unresolved. From germline, CDR1 is MNHEY and CDR2 SMNVEV (reference sequence). V lost 4 bases and J 4 bases, leaving 9 bases between the germline ends. The CDR3 is 13 residues long. The CDR3 sequence: CASSSPPSDTQYF. Written as DNA, the CDR3 is TGTGCCAGCAGTTCCCCCCCATCAGATACGCAGTATTTT.

The chain combines TRBV7-9 with TRBJ1-1; 8 nucleotides match TRBD1. The CDR3 is 16 amino acids. V shed 5 bases, J shed 1 base, and the junction held 9 bases outside the gene matches. The germline gives CDR1 SEHNR, CDR2 FQNEAQ (reference sequence). For the CDR3, the DNA is TGTGCCAGCAGCGAACATGGTCAGGGGGCGAACACTGAAGCTTTCTTT. It is translated as CASSEHGQGANTEAFF.